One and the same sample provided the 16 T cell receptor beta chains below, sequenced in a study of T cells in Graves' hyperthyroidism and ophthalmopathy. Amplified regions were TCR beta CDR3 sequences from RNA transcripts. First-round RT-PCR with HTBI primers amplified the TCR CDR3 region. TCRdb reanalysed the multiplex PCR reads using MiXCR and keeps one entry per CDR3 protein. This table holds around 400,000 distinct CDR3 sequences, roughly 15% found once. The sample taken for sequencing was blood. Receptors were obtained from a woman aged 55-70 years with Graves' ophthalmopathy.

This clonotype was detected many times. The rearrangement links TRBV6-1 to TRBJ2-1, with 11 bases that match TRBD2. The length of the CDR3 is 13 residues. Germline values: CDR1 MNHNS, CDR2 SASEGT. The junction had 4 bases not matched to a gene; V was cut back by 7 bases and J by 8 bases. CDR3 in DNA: TGTGCCAGCACAGTAGCGGGAGGGGATGAGCAGTTCTTC. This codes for CASTVAGGDEQFF.

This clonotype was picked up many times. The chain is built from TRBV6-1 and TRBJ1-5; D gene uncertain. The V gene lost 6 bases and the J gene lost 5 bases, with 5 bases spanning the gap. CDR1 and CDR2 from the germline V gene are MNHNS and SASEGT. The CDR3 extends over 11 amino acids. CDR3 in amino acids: CASRDYQPQHF. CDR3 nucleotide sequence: TGTGCCAGCAGGGATTATCAGCCCCAGCATTTT.

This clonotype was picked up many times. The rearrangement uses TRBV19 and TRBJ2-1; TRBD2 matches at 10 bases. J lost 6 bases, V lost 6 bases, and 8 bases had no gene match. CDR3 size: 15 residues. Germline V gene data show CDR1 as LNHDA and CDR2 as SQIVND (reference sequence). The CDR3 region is CASSSWVAGGNEQFF. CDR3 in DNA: TGTGCCAGTAGCTCATGGGTAGCGGGAGGCAATGAGCAGTTCTTC.

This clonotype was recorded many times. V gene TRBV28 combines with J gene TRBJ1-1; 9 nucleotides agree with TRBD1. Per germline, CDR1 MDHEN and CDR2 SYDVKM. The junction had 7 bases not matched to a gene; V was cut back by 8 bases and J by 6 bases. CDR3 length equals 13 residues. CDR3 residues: CASQDRGVAEAFF. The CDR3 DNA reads TGTGCCAGCCAGGACAGGGGCGTCGCTGAAGCTTTCTTT. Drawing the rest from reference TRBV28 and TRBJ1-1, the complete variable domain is DVKVTQSSRYLVKRTGEKVFLECVQDMDHENMFWYRQDPGLGLRLIYFSYDVKMKEKGDIPEGYSVSREKKERFSLILESASTNQTSMYLCASQDRGVAEAFFGQGTRLTVV.

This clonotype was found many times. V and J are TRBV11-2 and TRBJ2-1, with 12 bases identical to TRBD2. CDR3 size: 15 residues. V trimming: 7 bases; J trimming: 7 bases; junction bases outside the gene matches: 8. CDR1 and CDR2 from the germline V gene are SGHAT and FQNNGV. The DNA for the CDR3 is TGTGCCAGCATCGGACTAGCGGGAAGTGCGAATGAGCAGTTCTTC. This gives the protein CASIGLAGSANEQFF.

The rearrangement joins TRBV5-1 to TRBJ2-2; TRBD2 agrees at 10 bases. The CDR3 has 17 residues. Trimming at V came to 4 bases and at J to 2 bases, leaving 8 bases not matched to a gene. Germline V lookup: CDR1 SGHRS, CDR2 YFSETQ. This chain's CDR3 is CASSLRAGGFNTGELFF. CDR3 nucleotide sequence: TGCGCCAGCAGCCTCCGAGCGGGGGGGTTCAACACCGGGGAGCTGTTTTTT.

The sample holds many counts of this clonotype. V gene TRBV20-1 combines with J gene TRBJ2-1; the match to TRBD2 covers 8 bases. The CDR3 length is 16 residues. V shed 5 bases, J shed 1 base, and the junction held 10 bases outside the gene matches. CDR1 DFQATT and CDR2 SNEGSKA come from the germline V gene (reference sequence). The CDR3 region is CSAPPGGRSSYNEQFF. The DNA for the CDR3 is TGCAGTGCTCCCCCGGGCGGGAGGTCATCCTACAATGAGCAGTTCTTC.

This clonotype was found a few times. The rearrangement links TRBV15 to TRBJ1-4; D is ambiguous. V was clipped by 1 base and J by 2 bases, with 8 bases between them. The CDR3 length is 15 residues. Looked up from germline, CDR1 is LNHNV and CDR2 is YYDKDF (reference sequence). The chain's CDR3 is CATSRVPTTNEKLFF. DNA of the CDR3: TGTGCCACCAGCAGAGTGCCAACCACTAATGAAAAACTGTTTTTT.

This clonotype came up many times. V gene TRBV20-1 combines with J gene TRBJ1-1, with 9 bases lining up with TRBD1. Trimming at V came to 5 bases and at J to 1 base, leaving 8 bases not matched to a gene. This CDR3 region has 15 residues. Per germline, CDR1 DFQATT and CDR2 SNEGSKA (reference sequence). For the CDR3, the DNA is TGCAGTGCTGACGACGCGGGACAGGGGAACACTGAAGCTTTCTTT. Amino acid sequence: CSADDAGQGNTEAFF.

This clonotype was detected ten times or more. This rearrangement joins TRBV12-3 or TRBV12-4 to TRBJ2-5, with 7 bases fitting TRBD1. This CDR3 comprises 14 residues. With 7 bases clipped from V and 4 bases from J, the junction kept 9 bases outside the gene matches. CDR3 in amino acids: CASTKGAQSETQYF. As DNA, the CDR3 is TGTGCCAGCACTAAGGGGGCGCAATCAGAGACCCAGTACTTC.

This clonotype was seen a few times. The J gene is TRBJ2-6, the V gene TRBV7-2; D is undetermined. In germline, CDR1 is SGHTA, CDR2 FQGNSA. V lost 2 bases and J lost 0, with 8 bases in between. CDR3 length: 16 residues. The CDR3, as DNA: TGTGCCAGCAGCTTAAGACGGTTCTCTGGGGCCAACGTCCTGACTTTC. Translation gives CASSLRRFSGANVLTF.

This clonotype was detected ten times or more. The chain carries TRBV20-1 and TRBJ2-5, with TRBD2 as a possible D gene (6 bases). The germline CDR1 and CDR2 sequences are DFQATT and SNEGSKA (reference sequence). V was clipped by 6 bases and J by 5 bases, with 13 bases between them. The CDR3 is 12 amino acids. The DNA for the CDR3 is TGCAGTGCGGGAGGACTACTTGAGACCCAGTACTTC. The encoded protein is CSAGGLLETQYF.

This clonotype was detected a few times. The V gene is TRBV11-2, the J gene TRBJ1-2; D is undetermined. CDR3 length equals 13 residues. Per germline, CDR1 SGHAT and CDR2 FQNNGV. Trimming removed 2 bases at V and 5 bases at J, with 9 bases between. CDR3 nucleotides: TGTGCCAGCAGCTTAACAACCCGGTATGGCTACACCTTC. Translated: CASSLTTRYGYTF.

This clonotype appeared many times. As DNA, the CDR3 is TGTGCCAGCAGCCATCCAGGGCGGACAGATACGCAGTATTTT. Translation: CASSHPGRTDTQYF. The rearrangement uses TRBV3-1 and TRBJ2-3, with D possibly matching TRBD1 (5 bases). The CDR3 is made up of 14 amino acids. The V gene lost 3 bases and the J gene lost 3 bases, with 10 bases spanning the gap. Germline V CDR1 and CDR2: LGHDT, YNNKEL (reference sequence).

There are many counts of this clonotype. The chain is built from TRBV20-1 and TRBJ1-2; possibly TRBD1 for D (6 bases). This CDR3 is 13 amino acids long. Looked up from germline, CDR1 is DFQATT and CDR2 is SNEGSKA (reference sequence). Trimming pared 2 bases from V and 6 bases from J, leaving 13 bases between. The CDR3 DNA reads TGCAGTGCTAGACTCAGGGGATCGAATGGCTACACCTTC. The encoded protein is CSARLRGSNGYTF.

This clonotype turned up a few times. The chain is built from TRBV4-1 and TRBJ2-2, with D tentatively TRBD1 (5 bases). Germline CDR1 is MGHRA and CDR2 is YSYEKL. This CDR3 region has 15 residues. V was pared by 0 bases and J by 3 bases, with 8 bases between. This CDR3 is CASSQDRADTGELFF. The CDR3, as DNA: TGCGCCAGCAGCCAAGACAGGGCCGACACCGGGGAGCTGTTTTTT.